The source of this TCR beta chain is a study of OX40 agonist ivuxolimab in advanced cancers. Method: immunoSEQ multiplex PCR; TCRdb's copy keeps in-frame clones and lacks some. In the table there are about 69,000 clones, 80% of which are singletons. Sequencing used CD4+ or CD8+ T cells sorted from blood, obtained in a trial of the OX40 agonist ivuxolimab. This clonotype was obtained from an adult with an advanced solid tumor such as melanoma, head and neck, liver or kidney cancer.

Written as DNA, the CDR3 is TGTGCCAGCAGCGCAACCTATAGCAATCAGCCCCAGCATTTT. Its protein product is CASSATYSNQPQHF. The chain joins TRBV6-1 to TRBJ1-5, with D hard to call. This CDR3 has 14 amino acids. Trimming shortened V by 6 bases and J by 0 bases, and 9 bases separated the two germline ends. Germline lookup yields CDR1 MNHNS and CDR2 SASEGT.